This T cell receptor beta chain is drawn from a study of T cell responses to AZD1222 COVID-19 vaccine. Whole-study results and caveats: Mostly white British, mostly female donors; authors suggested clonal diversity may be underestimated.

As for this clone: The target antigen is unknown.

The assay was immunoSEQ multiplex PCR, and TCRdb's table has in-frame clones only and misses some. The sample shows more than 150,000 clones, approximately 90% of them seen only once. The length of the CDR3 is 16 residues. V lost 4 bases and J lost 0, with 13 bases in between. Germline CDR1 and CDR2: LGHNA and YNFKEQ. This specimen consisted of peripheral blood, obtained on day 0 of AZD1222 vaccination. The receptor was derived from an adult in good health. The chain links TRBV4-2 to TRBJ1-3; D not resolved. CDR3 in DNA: TGTGCCAGCAGCCCAAGGGTAGGAAACTCTGGAAACACCATATATTTT. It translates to CASSPRVGNSGNTIYF.